The clone carrying this TCR beta chain was recorded a few times. The junction and the germline gene differ at one end; a read error may be behind it. The data were obtained in a study of blood T cells in healthy people across ages. Overall study: Every two T cells gave about one barcoded beta molecule via template switching.

A second PCR, run for about 6 to 12 cycles, used a sample-barcoded 5' primer plus a J-beta primer mix. With 12 random nucleotides, a template-switch adaptor tagged each individual cDNA molecule. TCRdb fed the 5' RACE reads into MiXCR, producing one record per CDR3 protein. Here the sample spans about 2 million distinct CDR3 sequences, about 49% being singletons. Germline assignment: CDR1 MNHNY and CDR2 SVGAGI (reference sequence). The CDR3 is 16 amino acids. Sequenced sample: blood. This TCR came from a middle-aged woman in good health. The rearrangement uses TRBV6-6 and TRBJ2-1; 7 bases map to TRBD1. The CDR3 DNA follows: TGTGCCGGCAGTTCAAACCGGGACAGAAATGACAATGAGCAGTTCTTC. As protein: CAGSSNRDRNDNEQFF.